This TCR beta chain was captured in a study of shared clonotypes between healthy human individuals. Study results and limitations: Approximately 4.6% of naive CD4 clonotypes were shared across a few donors. Apart from blood, nothing was sampled; tissue repertoires likely differ. When compared with the clonotypes that were shared by all four sorted-subset donors, the non-shared clonotypes turned out to have lower generation probabilities. The rarefaction results pointed to incomplete sorted-subset sequencing despite large depth.

With regard to this clone: Its antigen is not identified.

Only in-frame clones appear in the TCRdb table, and some are missing; sequencing was by immunoSEQ multiplex PCR. The sample yields approximately 2,000,000 clones, over 85% seen once. The CDR3 loop spans 15 amino acids. CDR1 and CDR2 from the germline V gene are MNHNS and SASEGT. Trimming shortened V by 0 bases and J by 3 bases, and 12 bases separated the two germline ends. Naive CD8 populations comprised CD45RO-negative cells positively selected for CCR7, excluding terminally differentiated effector memory CD45RA+ cells. The genes are TRBV6-1 and TRBJ2-7, with D tentatively TRBD2 (6 bases). The sequenced sample consisted of naive CD8+ T cells from PBMCs. This receptor was obtained from a man aged 18 to 30 in good health. Some clones in this sample may be carry-over from other donors' samples. CDR3 coding DNA: TGTGCCAGCAGTGAAGCTTTAGCGGTGCACTACGAGCAGTACTTC. Encoded protein: CASSEALAVHYEQYF.